The rows below give T cell receptor beta chains drawn from one sample of a study of blood T cells in healthy people across ages. TCRdb re-called the 5' RACE reads through MiXCR, storing one row per CDR3 protein. This sample has over 1,200,000 distinct CDR3 sequences, with approximately 59% found just once. The sequencing sample was made of blood. Receptors were obtained from a man aged 18 to 29 in good health. Each CDR3 is given with its conserved first and last residue. Fields, in order: J gene, V gene, clone size, D gene, CDR3 protein, CDR3 DNA. A D gene is named only where the DNA matches it firmly. Rows give clone size only sometimes, using once, few, many, or a class for an expanded clone.

TRBJ1-2 TRBV20-1 - - CSAGRRNDGYTF TGCAGTGCTGGACGACGGAATGATGGCTACACCTTC
TRBJ2-3 TRBV25-1 - TRBD2 CASSELTSGVNTDTQYF TGTGCCAGCAGTGAGTTGACTAGCGGGGTGAACACAGATACGCAGTATTTT
TRBJ1-4 TRBV6-1 - - CASSEEAVGEKLFF TGTGCCAGCAGTGAAGAAGCTGTCGGGGAAAAACTGTTTTTT
TRBJ2-2 TRBV7-2 - - CASSPHWSKDHTGELFF TGTGCCAGCAGCCCACACTGGAGTAAGGATCACACCGGGGAGCTGTTTTTT
TRBJ2-5 TRBV12-3/TRBV12-4 few TRBD1 CASTLTGIQETQYF TGTGCCAGCACCCTGACAGGGATCCAAGAGACCCAGTACTTC
TRBJ1-5 TRBV30 - TRBD1 CAWKGTGGYQPQHF TGTGCCTGGAAGGGGACAGGGGGATATCAGCCCCAGCATTTT
TRBJ1-2 TRBV20-1 - - CSSGALNYGYTF TGCTCCTCGGGGGCATTAAACTATGGCTACACCTTC
TRBJ1-1 TRBV4-1 - - CASSQHSKNTEAFF TGCGCCAGCAGCCAACACAGCAAGAACACTGAAGCTTTCTTT
TRBJ2-1 TRBV24-1 - - CATSVRSTGIFYNEQFF TGTGCCACCAGTGTTAGGAGCACAGGGATTTTCTACAATGAGCAGTTCTTC
TRBJ2-1 TRBV25-1 - - CASSEVEDKLVQFF TGTGCCAGCAGTGAAGTGGAGGACAAGTTGGTACAGTTCTTC
TRBJ1-2 TRBV4-2 - - CASSQATDSVEANYGYTF TGTGCCAGCAGCCAAGCCACGGACAGTGTTGAGGCTAACTATGGCTACACCTTC
TRBJ1-2 TRBV7-9 - TRBD1 CASSFGQGGGGYTF TGTGCCAGCAGCTTCGGACAGGGGGGAGGTGGCTACACCTTC
TRBJ2-3 TRBV6-6 - - CASSYILSTDTQYF TGTGCCAGCAGTTATATCCTTAGCACAGATACGCAGTATTTT
TRBJ1-2 TRBV27 - - CASSVSSGAYGYTF TGTGCCAGCAGTGTATCGTCAGGGGCATATGGCTACACCTTC
TRBJ1-2 TRBV4-1 few - CASSQASSDYGYTF TGCGCCAGCAGCCAAGCCTCATCGGACTATGGCTACACCTTC
TRBJ2-7 TRBV5-1 many - CASSPSSSYEQYF TGTGCCAGCAGTCCTAGTAGCTCCTACGAGCAGTACTTC
TRBJ1-2 TRBV7-2 - TRBD1 CASSYRDSLYGYTF TGTGCCAGCAGCTACCGGGACAGCCTCTATGGCTACACCTTC
TRBJ2-7 TRBV12-3/TRBV12-4 - TRBD2 CASSFGRGRYEQYF TGTGCCAGCAGTTTTGGGCGGGGGAGGTACGAGCAGTACTTC
TRBJ2-7 TRBV6-2/TRBV6-3 - TRBD1 CASRRTTGDSYEQYF TGTGCCAGCAGGCGAACCACAGGGGATTCCTACGAGCAGTACTTC
TRBJ2-3 TRBV3-1 once - CASSPHPFGADTQYF TGTGCCAGCAGCCCCCATCCCTTCGGAGCAGATACGCAGTATTTT
TRBJ2-1 TRBV7-7 - TRBD2 CASSLALAGGENEQFF TGTGCTAGCAGCTTAGCGTTAGCGGGGGGCGAGAATGAGCAGTTCTTC
TRBJ2-2 TRBV7-2 once TRBD1 CASSFDFTGGTGELFF TGTGCCAGCAGCTTCGATTTTACAGGGGGCACCGGGGAGCTGTTTTTT
TRBJ1-1 TRBV12-3/TRBV12-4 - - CASTPQRWTAEAFF TGTGCCAGCACCCCTCAGAGGTGGACAGCTGAAGCTTTCTTT
TRBJ1-1 TRBV4-3 - - CASSQVVGMNTEAFF TGCGCCAGCAGCCAAGTTGTAGGAATGAACACTGAAGCTTTCTTT
TRBJ2-5 TRBV27 - TRBD1 CASRPIRDRVVSYF TGTGCCAGCAGACCAATCCGGGACAGGGTGGTCTCGTACTTC
TRBJ1-4 TRBV25-1 - TRBD1 CASSEGQGLYEKLFF TGTGCCAGCAGTGAGGGACAGGGACTTTATGAAAAACTGTTTTTT
TRBJ1-1 TRBV3-1 - - CASSQGRTGAFF TGTGCCAGCAGCCAGGGGAGAACTGGAGCTTTCTTT